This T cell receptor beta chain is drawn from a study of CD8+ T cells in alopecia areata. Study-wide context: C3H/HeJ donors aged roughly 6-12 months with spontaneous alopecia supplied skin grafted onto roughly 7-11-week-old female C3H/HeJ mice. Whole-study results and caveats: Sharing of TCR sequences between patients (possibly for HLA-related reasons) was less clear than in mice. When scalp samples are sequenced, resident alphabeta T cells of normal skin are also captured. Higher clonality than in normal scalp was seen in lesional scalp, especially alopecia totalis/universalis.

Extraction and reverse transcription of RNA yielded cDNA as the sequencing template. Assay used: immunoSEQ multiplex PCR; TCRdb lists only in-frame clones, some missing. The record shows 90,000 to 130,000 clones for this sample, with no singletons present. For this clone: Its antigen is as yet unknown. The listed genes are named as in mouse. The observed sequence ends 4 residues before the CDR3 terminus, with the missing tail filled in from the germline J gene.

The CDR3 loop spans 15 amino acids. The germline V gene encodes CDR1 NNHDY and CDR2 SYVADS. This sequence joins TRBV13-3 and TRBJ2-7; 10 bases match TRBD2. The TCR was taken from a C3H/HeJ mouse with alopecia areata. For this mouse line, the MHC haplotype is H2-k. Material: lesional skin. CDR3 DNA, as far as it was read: TGTGCCAGCAGTGATCTGGGGGGGCGCGGGAAT. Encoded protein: CASSDLGGRGN. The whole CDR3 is CASSDLGGRGNEQYF.